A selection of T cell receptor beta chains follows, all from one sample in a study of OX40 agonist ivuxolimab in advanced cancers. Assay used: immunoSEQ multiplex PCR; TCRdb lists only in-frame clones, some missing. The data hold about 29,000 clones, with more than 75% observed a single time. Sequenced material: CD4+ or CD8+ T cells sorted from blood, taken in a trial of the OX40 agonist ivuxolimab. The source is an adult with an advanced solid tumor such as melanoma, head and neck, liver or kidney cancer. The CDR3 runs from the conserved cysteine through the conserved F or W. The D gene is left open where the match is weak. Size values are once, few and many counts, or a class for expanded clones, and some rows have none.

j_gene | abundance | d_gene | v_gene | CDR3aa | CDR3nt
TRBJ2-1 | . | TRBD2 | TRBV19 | CASSWTSGKGYEQFF | TGTGCCAGCTCCTGGACTAGCGGGAAGGGGTATGAGCAGTTCTTC
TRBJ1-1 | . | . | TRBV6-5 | CASSWGGAAFF | TGTGCCAGCAGTTGGGGGGGAGCAGCTTTCTTT
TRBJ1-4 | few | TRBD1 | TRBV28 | CASSTRQGAANEKLFF | TGTGCCAGCAGTACTCGACAGGGGGCAGCTAATGAAAAACTGTTTTTT
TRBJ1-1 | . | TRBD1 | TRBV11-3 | CASSPQGSDTEAFF | TGTGCCAGCAGCCCACAGGGGTCTGACACTGAAGCTTTCTTT
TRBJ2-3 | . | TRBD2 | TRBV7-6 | CASSLGGGAADTQYF | TGTGCCAGCAGCTTAGGCGGGGGGGCTGCAGATACGCAGTATTTT
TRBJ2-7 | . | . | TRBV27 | CASSYPSRPYEQYF | TGTGCCAGCAGTTACCCCAGTAGACCCTACGAGCAGTACTTC
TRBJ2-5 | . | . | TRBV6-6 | CATQEGNGLETQYF | TGTGCCACCCAGGAGGGGAATGGTCTGGAGACCCAGTACTTC
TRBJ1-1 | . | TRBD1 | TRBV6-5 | CASSPTGLNTEAFF | TGTGCCAGCAGTCCGACAGGGCTAAACACTGAAGCTTTCTTT
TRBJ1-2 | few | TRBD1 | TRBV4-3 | CASSQSLTGMSGYTF | TGCGCCAGCAGCCAATCCCTGACAGGGATGAGTGGCTACACCTTC
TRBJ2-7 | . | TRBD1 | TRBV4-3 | CASSQGTGPSYEQYF | TGCGCCAGCAGCCAAGGGACAGGGCCCTCCTACGAGCAGTACTTC
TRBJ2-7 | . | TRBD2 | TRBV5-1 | CASTDRAGGGEQYF | TGCGCCAGCACCGACCGGGCGGGAGGCGGCGAGCAGTACTTC
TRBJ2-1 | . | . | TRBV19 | CATRWGREQFF | TGTGCCACCAGGTGGGGGAGAGAGCAGTTCTTC
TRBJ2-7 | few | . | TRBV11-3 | CASSLGRGPYEQYF | TGTGCCAGCAGCTTAGGTCGGGGACCCTACGAGCAGTACTTC
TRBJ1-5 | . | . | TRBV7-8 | CASSPLGVMGNQPQHF | TGTGCCAGCAGCCCCCTGGGGGTTATGGGAAATCAGCCCCAGCATTTT
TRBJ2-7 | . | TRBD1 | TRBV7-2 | CASSWGTGHSYEQYF | TGTGCCAGCAGCTGGGGGACAGGGCACAGTTACGAGCAGTACTTC
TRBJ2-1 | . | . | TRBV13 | CASSFPMGEYNEQFF | TGTGCCAGCAGCTTCCCAATGGGGGAATACAATGAGCAGTTCTTC
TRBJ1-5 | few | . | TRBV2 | CASSEVGKSFGPQHF | TGTGCCAGCAGTGAAGTGGGGAAGAGTTTTGGGCCCCAGCATTTT
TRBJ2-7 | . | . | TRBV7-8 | CASSTGSGGEQYF | TGTGCCAGCAGCACCGGATCAGGCGGCGAGCAGTACTTC
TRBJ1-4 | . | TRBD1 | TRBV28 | CASSYPTGGPGTNEKLFF | TGTGCCAGCAGTTATCCGACAGGGGGCCCGGGGACTAATGAAAAACTGTTTTTT
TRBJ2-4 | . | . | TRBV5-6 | CASSFYRVLAKNIQYF | TGTGCCAGCAGCTTCTACAGGGTTCTAGCCAAAAACATTCAGTACTTC